A single sample is the source of the 15 T cell receptor beta chains below, sequenced in a study of shared clonotypes between healthy human individuals. Only in-frame clones appear in the TCRdb table, and some are missing; sequencing was by immunoSEQ multiplex PCR. The sample yields 650,000 to 800,000 clones, approximately 77% seen once. The specimen was memory CD4+ T cells sorted from blood. Regarding subset: CD45RA-negative fraction. These TCRs come from a woman in her 30s in good health.

Regarding this clone: Other DNA sequences in the sample encode the same CDR3. This chain uses TRBV6-6 with TRBJ2-5; 9 nucleotides agree with TRBD1. The germline V gene has CDR1 MNHNY and CDR2 SVGAGI (reference sequence). With V trimmed by 3 bases and J by 4 bases, 6 bases remained unmatched. CDR3 size: 15 residues. CDR3 sequence (DNA): TGTGCCAGCAGTTATGGGGGACAGGGTGGAGAGACCCAGTACTTC. It codes for CASSYGGQGGETQYF.

V is TRBV9 and J is TRBJ2-1, with TRBD2 matching over 9 bases. V trimming: 4 bases; J trimming: 6 bases; junction bases outside the gene matches: 11. From germline, CDR1 is SGDLS and CDR2 YYNGEE. The CDR3 is 16 residues long. The CDR3 sequence: CASSPGALAGINEQFF. The CDR3 DNA reads TGTGCCAGCAGCCCAGGCGCACTAGCGGGCATCAATGAGCAGTTCTTC. The whole variable domain, remainder taken from reference TRBV9 and TRBJ2-1, is DSGVTQTPKHLITATGQRVTLRCSPRSGDLSVYWYQQSLDQGLQFLIQYYNGEERAKGNILERFSAQQFPDLHSELNLSSLELGDSALYFCASSPGALAGINEQFFGPGTRLTVL.

A few counts support this clone. The chain couples TRBV10-3 to TRBJ2-1, with a tentative D call TRBD2 (6 bases). Germline V gives CDR1 ENHRY, CDR2 SYGVKD. V was trimmed by 7 bases and J by 5 bases, leaving 12 bases between them. The CDR3 spans 13 residues. The CDR3 nucleotides are TGTGCCATCACCCCGGGACTTGACAATGAGCAGTTCTTC. It yields the protein CAITPGLDNEQFF.

The chain carries TRBV5-4 and TRBJ2-3, with D perhaps assigned TRBD1 or TRBD2 (5 bases each). V was clipped by 0 bases and J by 3 bases, with 14 bases between them. Germline V CDR1 and CDR2: SGHNT, YYREEE (reference sequence). This CDR3 spans 16 amino acids. The CDR3 here is CASSLEGERRTDTQYF. The CDR3 DNA follows: TGTGCCAGCAGCTTGGAAGGGGAGAGGCGGACAGATACGCAGTATTTT.

The chain uses TRBV28 and TRBJ2-3; maybe TRBD1 (5 bases). The V end lost 3 bases, the J end lost 3 bases, and 10 bases lay between the germline ends. Germline V gene sequence: CDR1 MDHEN, CDR2 SYDVKM. This CDR3 region has 14 residues. The CDR3 bases are TGTGCCAGCAGTTTGGTGGGGCAAACAGATACGCAGTATTTT. This codes for CASSLVGQTDTQYF.

This clone is medium-sized in the sample. The chain uses TRBV23-1 and TRBJ2-4; either TRBD1 or TRBD2 may fit D (5 bases each). TRBV23-1 is designated an ORF whose function remains uncertain. V lost 4 bases, J lost 6 bases, and 19 bases lay in between. The CDR3 is made up of 16 amino acids. CDR3: CASSLHGTGLGNIQYF. The CDR3 DNA sequence: TGCGCCAGCAGTCTACATGGGACGGGGTTGGGAAACATTCAGTACTTC.

V and J are TRBV19 and TRBJ2-2, with 7 bases matching TRBD2. V trimming: 4 bases; J trimming: 6 bases; junction bases outside the gene matches: 5. The CDR3 sequence is 14 residues long. CDR1 and CDR2 from the germline V gene are LNHDA and SQIVND (reference sequence). The CDR3, as DNA: TGTGCCAGTAGTAAGGGAGGGTTTGCCGGGGAGCTGTTTTTT. This encodes CASSKGGFAGELFF.

This clone was detected a few times. The chain joins TRBV19 to TRBJ2-5; TRBD1 or TRBD2 may be the D gene (5 bases each). In germline, CDR1 is LNHDA, CDR2 SQIVND (reference sequence). V was pared by 7 bases and J by 3 bases, with 15 bases between. The CDR3 contains 14 residues. For the CDR3, the DNA is TGTGCCAGTATGAGGGGCGCCGGCGAAGAGACCCAGTACTTC. Encoded protein: CASMRGAGEETQYF. The full variable domain, completed using reference TRBV19 and TRBJ2-5, is DGGITQSPKYLFRKEGQNVTLSCEQNLNHDAMYWYRQDPGQGLRLIYYSQIVNDFQKGDIAEGYSVSREKKESFPLTVTSAQKNPTAFYLCASMRGAGEETQYFGPGTRLLVL.

This chain connects TRBV25-1 to TRBJ1-4; possibly TRBD1 for D (5 bases). Trimming took 0 bases from V and 10 from J, leaving 15 bases between them. Germline CDR1 reads MGHDK; CDR2 reads SYGVNS. The CDR3 has 15 residues. CDR3 sequence reads: CASSEYETAPGKLFF. CDR3 bases: TGTGCCAGCAGTGAATACGAGACAGCCCCAGGAAAACTGTTTTTT.

This clone was counted at least ten times. The rearrangement links TRBV2 to TRBJ1-4; D ambiguous. V lost 6 bases and J lost 3, with 14 bases in between. Germline V lookup: CDR1 SNHLY, CDR2 FYNNEI. The CDR3 consists of 15 residues. CDR3 in amino acids: CASRWTATANEKLFF. Written as DNA, the CDR3 is TGTGCCAGCAGGTGGACGGCAACGGCTAATGAAAAACTGTTTTTT.

The chain has TRBV18 and TRBJ1-1; 7 bases are shared with TRBD1. The CDR3 contains 14 residues. With 5 bases clipped from V and 4 bases from J, the junction kept 7 bases outside the gene matches. Per the germline V gene, CDR1 is KGHSH and CDR2 is LQKENI. DNA for the CDR3: TGTGCCAGCTCAAAGGAGGGGGCGGGCACTGAAGCTTTCTTT. Its protein product is CASSKEGAGTEAFF.

The chain links TRBV5-4 to TRBJ2-1; 7 positions agree with TRBD1. The CDR3 totals 14 residues. CDR1 is SGHNT and CDR2 is YYREEE in the germline V gene (reference sequence). The CDR3 sequence: CKWIRAGGRNEQFF. CDR3 DNA: TGTAAATGGATAAGGGCAGGGGGTCGGAATGAGCAGTTCTTC.

The chain employs TRBV28 and TRBJ2-3, with 8 bases matching TRBD1. Germline V gives CDR1 MDHEN, CDR2 SYDVKM. J was trimmed by 5 bases and V by 1 base; bases with no gene match: 8. The CDR3 consists of 16 residues. The CDR3, as DNA: TGTGCCAGCAGTTTATTGCCTCAGGGGGCGAAAGATACGCAGTATTTT. Protein: CASSLLPQGAKDTQYF.

This rearrangement joins TRBV6-5 to TRBJ1-1; possible D gene TRBD1, 5 bases. The CDR3 sequence is 13 residues long. The germline CDR1 and CDR2 sequences are MNHEY and SVGAGI. Trimming removed 4 bases at V and 11 bases at J, with 17 bases between. In DNA, the CDR3 is TGTGCCAGCAGTTCCAGGGAGGCCGGGTGGGCTTTCTTT. Protein product: CASSSREAGWAFF.

The chain recombines TRBV19 with TRBJ1-5; D might be TRBD1 (5 bases). Germline loops: CDR1 LNHDA, CDR2 SQIVND (reference sequence). This CDR3 has 16 amino acids. V was pared by 8 bases and J by 5 bases, with 22 bases between. Here the CDR3 reads CASLATGTAFDQPQHF. CDR3 bases: TGTGCCAGTCTCGCCACCGGGACGGCCTTTGATCAGCCCCAGCATTTT.